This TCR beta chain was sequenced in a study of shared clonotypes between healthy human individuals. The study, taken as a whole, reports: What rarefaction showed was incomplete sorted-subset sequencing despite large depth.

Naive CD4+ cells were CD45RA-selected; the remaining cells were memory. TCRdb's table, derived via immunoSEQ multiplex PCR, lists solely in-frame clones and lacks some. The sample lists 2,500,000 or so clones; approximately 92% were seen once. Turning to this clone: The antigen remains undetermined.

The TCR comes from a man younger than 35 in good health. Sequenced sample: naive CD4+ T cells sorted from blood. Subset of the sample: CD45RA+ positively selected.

CDR3 DNA: TGTGCCAGCAGCTTAAGGGCAGGGACGTACTCTGGGGCCAACGTCCTGACTTTC. As protein: CASSLRAGTYSGANVLTF. The chain recombines TRBV7-2 with TRBJ2-6; possibly TRBD1 or TRBD2 for D (5 bases each). Germline V gene lookup returns CDR1 SGHTA and CDR2 FQGNSA. The V gene lost 2 bases and the J gene lost 0 bases, with 14 bases spanning the gap. CDR3 length equals 18 residues. Filled out from reference TRBV7-2 and TRBJ2-6, the complete variable domain reads GAGVSQSPSNKVTEKGKDVELRCDPISGHTALYWYRQSLGQGLEFLIYFQGNSAPDKSGLPSDRFSAERTGGSVSTLTIQRTQQEDSAVYLCASSLRAGTYSGANVLTFGAGSRLTVL.